This T cell receptor beta chain was sequenced during a study of persistence of HIV-infected CD4 T cells. The study's findings and limits: Degenerate expanded CDR3beta sequences were enriched among CMV- and Gag-responding cells.

This was the immunoSEQ version 4 assay in survey mode. Assay: immunoSEQ multiplex PCR; the TCRdb copy retains only in-frame clones and omits some. The sample lists 35,000 or so clones, more than 75% occurring once. About this clone: Antigen specificity is unknown.

V dropped 6 bases and J dropped 6; count of bases not matched to a gene: 10. The CDR3 sequence is 16 residues long. CDR1 is LNHDA, CDR2 SQIVND, per germline (reference sequence). Overlapping HIV-1 Gag 15-mer peptides at about 1 ug per peptide per mL were used. CD40L/CD69 double-negative CD45RO-high memory CD4+ T cells were collected. Sequenced here: cultured CD4+ T cells from PBMCs, sampled from a patient who received antiretroviral therapy. The source is an adult with HIV. The donor label of this sample is uncertain. The chain couples TRBV19 to TRBJ1-4, with 10 bases lining up with TRBD1. For the CDR3, the DNA is TGTGCCAGTAGACACGACAGGGGGCAATTCGATGAAAAACTGTTTTTT. Translated: CASRHDRGQFDEKLFF.